This TCR beta chain was captured in a study of T cell responses to AZD1222 COVID-19 vaccine. Study-level results: Two doses of AZD1222 preceded a rise in Spike-specific TCR breadth and depth. Repertoires were collected only later (after the peak T cell response had occurred).

In regard to this clone: Its antigen is still unknown.

The table came from immunoSEQ multiplex PCR; TCRdb's copy has only in-frame clones and leaves some out. Here the sample spans 90,000 to 120,000 clones, 70% to 90% being singletons. This CDR3 region has 16 residues. The trim removed 6 bases at V and 3 bases at J, leaving 16 bases unmatched. Germline V gives CDR1 SQVTM, CDR2 ANQGSEA. Material: peripheral blood, obtained 28 days after the second AZD1222 dose. The rearrangement uses TRBV29-1 and TRBJ1-2; 7 nucleotides line up with TRBD1. The sequence derives from an adult who received the AZD1222 COVID-19 vaccine. The CDR3 sequence: CSVPGGGSLSHYGYTF. Written as DNA, the CDR3 is TGCAGCGTCCCCGGAGGGGGCTCACTCTCGCACTATGGCTACACCTTC.